Listed here are 31 T cell receptor beta chains from one sample, sequenced in a study of blood T cell repertoires in COVID-19. Some clones are missing from TCRdb's copy, which holds only in-frame ones; the method was immunoSEQ multiplex PCR. This repertoire shows around 110,000 clones, about 93% found once; its top ten account for 1% to 1.5%. Material for sequencing was peripheral blood. The receptors were gathered from a woman between 25 and 40 years old with acute or convalescent COVID-19.

The chain links TRBV7-2 to TRBJ1-5; unclear D gene. The germline gives CDR1 SGHTA, CDR2 FQGNSA. There are 15 residues in the CDR3. Trimming shortened V by 5 bases and J by 1 base, and 12 bases separated the two germline ends. As DNA, the CDR3 is TGTGCCAGCAGCCCCATAGCGGGAAGCAATCAGCCCCAGCATTTT. The encoded protein is CASSPIAGSNQPQHF.

The genes are TRBV5-6 and TRBJ2-3; 7 bases match TRBD1. Germline V gives CDR1 SGHDT, CDR2 YYEEEE. This CDR3 region has 12 residues. J gave up 11 bases and V 2 bases, and 5 bases lay outside the gene matches. The CDR3 DNA reads as TGTGCCAGCAGCTTAGACAGGGTCCAGCAGTATTTT. It codes for CASSLDRVQQYF.

This rearrangement joins TRBV15 to TRBJ1-3; tentative D call: TRBD1 (6 bases). Trimming left V 1 base short and J 2 bases short, with 9 bases between. Germline assignment: CDR1 LNHNV and CDR2 YYDKDF (reference sequence). The CDR3 covers 15 residues. Written as DNA, the CDR3 is TGTGCCACCAGCAGAGGGGCAGGGGCTGGAAACACCATATATTTT. This gives the protein CATSRGAGAGNTIYF.

CDR3 protein: CASRLKSGGTEAFF. Here the CDR3 DNA reads TGTGCCAGCAGACTGAAGAGTGGTGGCACTGAAGCTTTCTTT. The chain couples TRBV7-8 to TRBJ1-1; D remains unclear. This CDR3 has 14 amino acids. Trimming removed 6 bases at V and 4 bases at J, with 15 bases between. The germline CDR1 and CDR2 sequences are SGHVS and FQNEAQ.

The chain recombines TRBV6-2 or TRBV6-3 with TRBJ2-1; 7 bases agree with TRBD1. Germline CDR1 is MNHEY and CDR2 is SVGEGT. CDR3 length: 15 residues. Germline trimming cut 5 bases from V and 9 bases from J; bases unmatched to any gene: 13. The CDR3 nucleotides read TGTGCCAGCAGTAAAGAGGGGGCTGGGGTGACTGAGCAGTTCTTC. This encodes CASSKEGAGVTEQFF.

A single count supports this clone. The gene calls are TRBV19 and TRBJ2-2; 7 bases fit TRBD1. Trimming removed 2 bases from V and 4 bases from J; junction bases left unmatched: 4. Germline V CDR1 and CDR2: LNHDA, SQIVND (reference sequence). This CDR3 has 15 amino acids. CDR3 nucleotides: TGTGCCAGTAGTATATGGGGACAGCGCACCGGGGAGCTGTTTTTT. Residues: CASSIWGQRTGELFF.

For this clone: At one end the junction does not follow the germline gene, possibly because of a read error. This chain's CDR3 is CASSQEGGVGNQPQHF. Here the CDR3 DNA reads TGCGCCAGCAGCCAAGAAGGAGGGGTTGGCAATCAACCCCAGCATTTT. The J gene is TRBJ1-5, the V gene TRBV4-1; possibly TRBD1 for D (5 bases). This CDR3 has 16 residues. Germline-derived CDR1 and CDR2 are MGHRA and YSYEKL.

V is TRBV3-1 (or the pseudogene TRBV3-2) and J is TRBJ1-4, with 7 bases lining up with TRBD1. The CDR3 has 17 residues. Looked up from germline, CDR1 is LGHDT and CDR2 is YNNKEL (reference sequence). The J segment lost 7 bases and the V segment lost 0 bases, leaving 11 bases of the junction unmatched. In DNA form, the CDR3 reads TGTGCCAGCAGCCAAGAGGGGGGACAGCTCGGCGGTGAAAAACTGTTTTTT. Protein sequence: CASSQEGGQLGGEKLFF.

V usage is TRBV3-1 (or the pseudogene TRBV3-2) and J usage is TRBJ1-6; D is possibly TRBD1 (5 bases). Trimming pared 1 base from V and 3 bases from J, leaving 13 bases between. This CDR3 is built from 17 residues. Germline assignment: CDR1 LGHDT and CDR2 YNNKEL (reference sequence). CDR3 in amino acids: CASSQAPGGVYNSPLHF. In DNA, the CDR3 is TGTGCCAGCAGCCAAGCCCCGGGGGGAGTCTATAATTCACCCCTCCACTTT.

This chain connects TRBV6-5 to TRBJ2-5; D call uncertain. CDR1 MNHEY and CDR2 SVGAGI come from the germline V gene. V lost 6 bases and J 7 bases, leaving 9 bases between the germline ends. CDR3 size: 11 residues. The CDR3 DNA is TGTGCCAGCAGCCGAGATGCGACCCAGTACTTC. This encodes CASSRDATQYF.

V gene TRBV10-1 combines with J gene TRBJ1-5, with TRBD1 matching 10 bases. CDR1 is WNHNN, CDR2 SYGVQD, per germline (reference sequence). The CDR3 has 21 residues. The V gene end was trimmed by 7 bases and the J gene end by 5 bases; junction bases not matched to a gene: 26. The CDR3 region is CASTRTGGMSILCLEHQPQHF. The CDR3 DNA is TGCGCCAGCACCAGGACAGGGGGTATGTCGATTTTGTGTCTTGAGCATCAGCCCCAGCATTTT.

The chain carries TRBV10-3 and TRBJ2-7; TRBD2 matches at 14 bases. Germline lookup yields CDR1 ENHRY and CDR2 SYGVKD. V lost 10 bases, J lost 8 bases, and 7 bases stayed unmatched. CDR3 length: 13 amino acids. The CDR3, as DNA: TGTGCCACCGGACTAGCGGGAGGAATCCAGCAGTACTTC. It specifies CATGLAGGIQQYF.

V and J are TRBV24-1 and TRBJ2-5; D is unclear. The CDR3 loop spans 13 amino acids. Trimming removed 1 base from V and 1 base from J, with 3 bases in between. CDR1 and CDR2 (germline): KGHDR, SFDVKD. CDR3 amino acids: CATSDLLQETQYF. CDR3 coding DNA: TGTGCCACCAGTGATTTACTCCAAGAGACCCAGTACTTC.

The V and J genes are TRBV2 and TRBJ1-2, with 11 bases lining up with TRBD1. Germline V CDR1 and CDR2: SNHLY, FYNNEI. The CDR3 is made up of 16 amino acids. V lost 6 bases, J lost 8 bases, and 14 bases stayed unmatched. CDR3: CASRGRRGQGANGYTF. In nucleotides, the CDR3 is TGTGCCAGCAGAGGACGCCGTGGACAGGGGGCGAACGGCTACACCTTC.

This clone came up once. The chain carries TRBV6-5 and TRBJ2-1; 7 nucleotides line up with TRBD2. V dropped 11 bases and J dropped 8; count of bases not matched to a gene: 15. This CDR3 is 14 amino acids long. The germline V gene encodes CDR1 MNHEY and CDR2 SVGAGI. The CDR3 DNA reads as TGTGCCGGAAAAGCGGGGATCGGGGTCTATGAGCAGTTCTTC. Amino acid sequence: CAGKAGIGVYEQFF.

The chain is built from TRBV7-9 and TRBJ2-1; 7 nucleotides match TRBD2. Germline trimming cut 1 base from V and 0 bases from J; bases unmatched to any gene: 9. The germline CDR1 and CDR2 sequences are SEHNR and FQNEAQ (reference sequence). This CDR3 is built from 18 residues. This CDR3 reads CASSLGGGVTRSYNEQFF. DNA of the CDR3: TGTGCCAGCAGCTTAGGGGGGGGAGTTACCCGCTCCTACAATGAGCAGTTCTTC. Drawing the rest from reference TRBV7-9 and TRBJ2-1, the complete variable domain is DTGVSQNPRHKITKRGQNVTFRCDPISEHNRLYWYRQTLGQGPEFLTYFQNEAQLEKSRLLSDRFSAERPKGSFSTLEIQRTEQGDSAMYLCASSLGGGVTRSYNEQFFGPGTRLTVL.

This clone is a singleton in its sample. CDR3: CASRNTGDPYEQYF. CDR3 nucleotides: TGTGCCAGCAGAAATACAGGGGACCCCTACGAGCAGTACTTC. V usage is TRBV28 and J usage is TRBJ2-7; 7 nucleotides match TRBD1. CDR1 and CDR2 (germline): MDHEN, SYDVKM. The CDR3 sequence is 14 residues long. Trimming at V came to 6 bases and at J to 2 bases, leaving 7 bases not matched to a gene.

The chain is built from TRBV11-1 and TRBJ1-1; maybe TRBD1 (6 bases). V shed 2 bases and J shed 0 bases, with 10 bases lying between them. Germline CDR1 and CDR2: SGHAT and FQDESV (reference sequence). This CDR3 comprises 15 residues. The DNA of the CDR3 is TGTGCCAGCAGCTTAACAGGGACGATGAACACTGAAGCTTTCTTT. This translates into CASSLTGTMNTEAFF.

Only a few counts were recorded for this clone. The V call is TRBV5-4, the J call TRBJ2-3, with D possibly matching TRBD2 (5 bases). This CDR3 is built from 15 residues. Germline CDR1 SGHNT, CDR2 YYREEE (reference sequence). Trimming removed 0 bases at V and 0 bases at J, with 8 bases between. The CDR3, as DNA: TGTGCCAGCAGCTTGGACGGGGTGAGCACAGATACGCAGTATTTT. Translated: CASSLDGVSTDTQYF.

CDR3 nucleotides: TGTGCCAGCAGTTCAGGTATGGTGGGGCCCCAGCATTTT. Translating gives CASSSGMVGPQHF. The V gene is TRBV28, the J gene TRBJ1-5; D uncertain. Trimming removed 4 bases from V and 9 bases from J, with 13 bases in between. This CDR3 spans 13 amino acids. The germline CDR1 and CDR2 sequences are MDHEN and SYDVKM.

This clone showed up just a few times. This chain joins TRBV10-3 and TRBJ1-6; 11 bases align to TRBD1. This CDR3 comprises 16 residues. Germline CDR1 and CDR2: ENHRY and SYGVKD. The trim removed 10 bases at V and 0 bases at J, leaving 5 bases unmatched. The CDR3 reads CATRTGGASYNSPLHF. CDR3 DNA: TGTGCCACCCGGACAGGGGGCGCCTCCTATAATTCACCCCTCCACTTT.

The chain has TRBV5-6 and TRBJ2-5; D possibly corresponds to TRBD1 (5 bases). The germline V and J ends were trimmed by 1 base and 5 bases, with 15 bases remaining between them. Germline V gene data show CDR1 as SGHDT and CDR2 as YYEEEE. The length of the CDR3 is 15 residues. The DNA for the CDR3 is TGTGCCAGCAGCTTGTATGGGCAGGGCTCGGAGACCCAGTACTTC. Translating it yields CASSLYGQGSETQYF.

The chain uses TRBV6-5 and TRBJ2-7; D is possibly TRBD2 (6 bases). The CDR3 loop spans 15 amino acids. Germline CDR1 is MNHEY and CDR2 is SVGAGI. V lost 6 bases to trimming and J lost 0 bases, with 15 bases between them. CDR3 coding DNA: TGTGCCAGCAGCCGTACTAGCCGGAGCTCCTACGAGCAGTACTTC. Amino acids: CASSRTSRSSYEQYF.

This clone is a singleton in its sample. The rearrangement links TRBV30 to TRBJ2-3; 12 nucleotides line up with TRBD2. The junction had 5 bases not matched to a gene; V was cut back by 4 bases and J by 0 bases. The length of the CDR3 is 16 residues. Germline assignment: CDR1 GTSNPN and CDR2 SVGIG (reference sequence). The CDR3 region has the DNA TGTGCCTGGAAACTAGCGGGGGGTACGAGCACAGATACGCAGTATTTT. This translates into CAWKLAGGTSTDTQYF.

J is TRBJ2-1 and V is TRBV4-3, with D perhaps TRBD2 (5 bases). V was cut by 0 bases and J by 5 bases, with 11 bases left in between. This CDR3 region has 15 residues. Germline V lookup: CDR1 LGHNA, CDR2 YSLEER. CDR3 loop: CASSQDTGSNNEQFF. The CDR3 DNA reads as TGCGCCAGCAGCCAAGATACGGGGTCGAACAATGAGCAGTTCTTC.

V gene TRBV7-8 combines with J gene TRBJ1-6, with 9 bases that match TRBD1. Germline V lookup: CDR1 SGHVS, CDR2 FQNEAQ. The CDR3 contains 17 residues. The V gene end was trimmed by 4 bases and the J gene end by 7 bases; junction bases not matched to a gene: 11. The CDR3 nucleotides are TGTGCCAGCAGCTCAAGGGACAGGGAGTCGGGGAATTCACCCCTCCACTTT. Translating gives CASSSRDRESGNSPLHF. Combining the CDR3 with reference TRBV7-8 and TRBJ1-6 gives the whole variable domain GAGVSQSPRYKVAKRGQDVALRCDPISGHVSLFWYQQALGQGPEFLTYFQNEAQLDKSGLPSDRFFAERPEGSVSTLKIQRTQQEDSAVYLCASSSRDRESGNSPLHFGNGTRLTVT.

V gene TRBV6-6 combines with J gene TRBJ2-7; D not certain. Trimming left V 7 bases short and J 2 bases short, with 9 bases between. The germline V gene encodes CDR1 MNHNY and CDR2 SVGAGI (reference sequence). This CDR3 is 12 amino acids long. The CDR3 DNA reads TGTGCCAGCAAGAGCAGGACCTACGAGCAGTACTTC. Its translation is CASKSRTYEQYF.

This chain joins TRBV5-1 and TRBJ2-2; D is possibly TRBD2 (6 bases). The CDR3 length is 15 residues. V was clipped by 0 bases and J by 5 bases, with 11 bases between them. The germline CDR1 and CDR2 sequences are SGHRS and YFSETQ. For the CDR3, the DNA is TGCGCCAGCAGCTTGGCACTAGCTAGGACCGGGGAGCTGTTTTTT. As protein: CASSLALARTGELFF.

The chain employs TRBV6-2 or TRBV6-3 and TRBJ1-3; 9 bases are a match to TRBD1. Germline V gives CDR1 MNHEY, CDR2 SVGEGT. This CDR3 comprises 15 residues. V lost 6 bases, J lost 7 bases, and 10 bases stayed unmatched. CDR3 nucleotide sequence: TGTGCCAGCAGCCCAACCGGGACAGGGAGGAACACCATATATTTT. Amino acids: CASSPTGTGRNTIYF.

The V and J genes are TRBV2 and TRBJ1-5; 8 nucleotides match TRBD1. The V gene's germline CDR1 is SNHLY and CDR2 FYNNEI. This CDR3 comprises 15 residues. The V segment lost 6 bases and the J segment 0 bases; nucleotides outside the gene matches: 4. Here the CDR3 reads CASRDRDYSNQPQHF. In DNA form, the CDR3 reads TGTGCCAGCAGGGACAGGGATTATAGCAATCAGCCCCAGCATTTT. The full variable domain, completed using reference TRBV2 and TRBJ1-5, is EPEVTQTPSHQVTQMGQEVILRCVPISNHLYFYWYRQILGQKVEFLVSFYNNEISEKSEIFDDQFSVERPDGSNFTLKIRSTKLEDSAMYFCASRDRDYSNQPQHFGDGTRLSIL.

The V and J genes are TRBV28 and TRBJ1-6; TRBD1 might be the D (5 bases). Germline lookup yields CDR1 MDHEN and CDR2 SYDVKM. V was cut by 6 bases and J by 7 bases, with 19 bases left in between. The CDR3 spans 16 residues. The CDR3 is CASSHGEGVLNSPLHF. CDR3 bases: TGTGCCAGCAGCCATGGAGAAGGGGTCTTAAATTCACCCCTCCACTTT.